These 25 T cell receptor beta chains were all obtained from the same sample, sequenced in a study of T cell responses to AZD1222 COVID-19 vaccine. TCRdb keeps only in-frame clones here, not all; method: immunoSEQ multiplex PCR. The data show approximately 150,000 clones, roughly 90% seen once. This specimen consisted of peripheral blood, obtained on day 0 of AZD1222 vaccination. The receptor source for this set is an adult in good health.

The chain recombines TRBV6-2 or TRBV6-3 with TRBJ1-5; 7 bases agree with TRBD1. CDR1 is MNHEY and CDR2 is SVGEGT in the germline V gene. The CDR3 loop spans 16 amino acids. V shed 6 bases, J shed 1 base, and the junction held 9 bases outside the gene matches. This CDR3 reads CASRPSTGTSNQPQHF. CDR3 DNA: TGTGCCAGCAGACCTTCGACAGGGACAAGCAATCAGCCCCAGCATTTT.

The J gene is TRBJ2-2, the V gene TRBV5-4; weak D call: TRBD2 (5 bases). V was clipped by 4 bases and J by 5 bases, with 12 bases between them. CDR1 is SGHNT, CDR2 YYREEE, per germline (reference sequence). This CDR3 contains 14 residues. The CDR3 DNA reads TGTGCCAGCAGCCAACCTGGGGAGACCGGGGAGCTGTTTTTT. Translation: CASSQPGETGELFF.

The chain joins TRBV2 to TRBJ1-1, with D possibly being TRBD1 (5 bases). The CDR3 length is 14 residues. Germline CDR1 SNHLY, CDR2 FYNNEI. V lost 10 bases to trimming and J lost 4 bases, with 19 bases between them. CDR3 nucleotides: TGTGCCACCTCGACCGCAGGGCGGGGCACTGAAGCTTTCTTT. It specifies CATSTAGRGTEAFF.

The chain couples TRBV5-6 to TRBJ1-2; TRBD1 might be the D (6 bases). This CDR3 spans 14 amino acids. V shed 0 bases and J shed 2 bases, with 8 bases lying between them. Germline-derived CDR1 and CDR2 are SGHDT and YYEEEE. The CDR3 bases are TGTGCCAGCAGCTTGGGTGACAGGAACTATGGCTACACCTTC. Translated: CASSLGDRNYGYTF.

In its sample, this clone was seen once. The sample carries other DNA sequences with the same CDR3. This sequence joins TRBV5-1 and TRBJ1-4, with 11 bases fitting TRBD1. The CDR3 totals 16 residues. V lost 2 bases, J lost 4 bases, and 4 bases stayed unmatched. Germline-derived CDR1 and CDR2 are SGHRS and YFSETQ. CDR3 in DNA: TGCGCCAGCAGCTTATTCGGGACAGGGGGTAATGAAAAACTGTTTTTT. Protein product: CASSLFGTGGNEKLFF.

The chain combines TRBV2 with TRBJ1-1; D remains ambiguous. Germline V gives CDR1 SNHLY, CDR2 FYNNEI. V gave up 8 bases and J gave up 1 base, with 11 bases separating them. The CDR3 is 13 residues long. Written as DNA, the CDR3 is TGTGCCAGCTGGTTTGGTTGGAACACTGAAGCTTTCTTT. It codes for CASWFGWNTEAFF.

This clone was seen only once. The chain is built from TRBV4-1 and TRBJ2-7; either TRBD1 or TRBD2 may supply D (5 bases each). V was pared by 2 bases and J by 2 bases, with 13 bases between. The germline V gene has CDR1 MGHRA and CDR2 YSYEKL. The CDR3 has 15 residues. In nucleotides, the CDR3 is TGCGCCAGCAGCCAAAACGGGGCAGGGCCCTACGAGCAGTACTTC. Its protein product is CASSQNGAGPYEQYF.

The chain is built from TRBV28 and TRBJ1-5; D may be TRBD1 (5 bases). Deletions cut 3 bases from V and 3 bases from J, with 12 bases between. The CDR3 has 15 amino acids. Per germline, CDR1 MDHEN and CDR2 SYDVKM. The chain's CDR3 is CASSFSRALNQPQHF. Here the CDR3 DNA reads TGTGCCAGCAGTTTTAGCAGGGCCCTCAATCAGCCCCAGCATTTT.

This clone has only one observation. The chain uses TRBV5-1 and TRBJ1-1; D unclear. Germline-derived CDR1 and CDR2 are SGHRS and YFSETQ. The CDR3 is 15 residues long. Trimming took off 5 bases at V and 0 bases at J, with 14 bases between the two ends. The CDR3 sequence: CASRGSSSMNTEAFF. CDR3 nucleotides: TGCGCCAGCAGAGGGTCGAGTTCTATGAACACTGAAGCTTTCTTT.

The CDR3 reads CASSMRGFRVSEAFF. The CDR3 nucleotides are TGTGCCAGTAGTATGAGAGGCTTTAGGGTCTCTGAAGCTTTCTTT. This chain links TRBV19 with TRBJ1-1; D is ambiguous. Trimming left V 3 bases short and J 6 bases short, with 17 bases between. The germline gives CDR1 LNHDA, CDR2 SQIVND (reference sequence). The CDR3 consists of 15 residues.

V gene TRBV5-1 combines with J gene TRBJ2-1; D ambiguous. V shed 0 bases and J shed 5 bases, with 9 bases lying between them. This CDR3 region has 14 residues. The germline V gene has CDR1 SGHRS and CDR2 YFSETQ. The CDR3 nucleotides read TGCGCCAGCAGCTTGGGCGGAAGCCACAATGAGCAGTTCTTC. Translating gives CASSLGGSHNEQFF.

The genes are TRBV14 and TRBJ1-3; TRBD1 might be the D (5 bases). Per germline, CDR1 SGHDN and CDR2 FVKESK. The length of the CDR3 is 16 residues. The V end lost 1 base, the J end lost 5 bases, and 15 bases lay between the germline ends. CDR3 residues: CASSQGAGPGRNTIYF. CDR3 coding DNA: TGTGCCAGCAGCCAAGGGGCAGGGCCCGGGAGAAACACCATATATTTT.

This chain uses TRBV11-2 with TRBJ2-7, with D perhaps matching TRBD2 (6 bases). The CDR3 is made up of 15 amino acids. V was cut by 4 bases and J by 3 bases, with 16 bases left in between. CDR1 and CDR2 (germline): SGHAT, FQNNGV. The CDR3 loop reads CASSSLLGRVYEQYF. CDR3 coding DNA: TGTGCCAGCAGCTCCCTCCTCGGGAGAGTCTACGAGCAGTACTTC.

This clone showed up just once. The rearrangement joins TRBV7-2 to TRBJ2-7; D is unclear. V was trimmed by 1 base and J by 3 bases, leaving 4 bases between them. The germline CDR1 and CDR2 sequences are SGHTA and FQGNSA. CDR3 length equals 12 residues. Here the CDR3 reads CASSLVRYEQYF. CDR3 in DNA: TGTGCCAGCAGCTTAGTCCGCTACGAGCAGTACTTC.

V usage is TRBV20-1 and J usage is TRBJ1-2; TRBD1 might be the D (6 bases). The CDR3 loop spans 13 amino acids. From germline, CDR1 is DFQATT and CDR2 SNEGSKA (reference sequence). V lost 3 bases, J lost 6 bases, and 14 bases lay in between. The CDR3 DNA reads as TGCAGTGCTAGTCCCGACAGGAGTAATGGCTACACCTTC. Translating gives CSASPDRSNGYTF.

This chain connects TRBV7-9 to TRBJ2-7, with 7 bases matching TRBD1. Looked up from germline, CDR1 is SEHNR and CDR2 is FQNEAQ (reference sequence). The CDR3 contains 15 residues. J gave up 2 bases and V 2 bases, and 6 bases lay outside the gene matches. In DNA form, the CDR3 reads TGTGCCAGCAGCTTAAAGACAGGGTTAACCTACGAGCAGTACTTC. Translation gives CASSLKTGLTYEQYF.

This sequence joins TRBV3-1 (or the pseudogene TRBV3-2) and TRBJ1-2, with TRBD1 as a possible D gene (6 bases). The germline V and J ends were trimmed by 4 bases and 8 bases, with 23 bases remaining between them. The CDR3 runs to 16 residues. Germline V gene lookup returns CDR1 LGHDT and CDR2 YNNKEL (reference sequence). Here the CDR3 reads CASSPKEVVGARGYTF. DNA for the CDR3: TGTGCCAGCAGCCCCAAAGAGGTGGTGGGGGCGAGAGGCTACACCTTC.

About this clone: The junction differs from germline at one of its ends, possibly a read error. The chain recombines TRBV5-6 with TRBJ1-2; 9 positions match TRBD1. Germline V gives CDR1 SGHDT, CDR2 YYEEEE. The CDR3 spans 15 residues. CDR3 residues: CASSFSLRPGQGECW. The CDR3 nucleotides are TGTGCCAGCAGCTTCTCCCTCAGGCCGGGACAGGGAGAGTGTTGG.

This chain joins TRBV7-9 and TRBJ2-2; 8 bases line up with TRBD2. The V gene's germline CDR1 is SEHNR and CDR2 FQNEAQ (reference sequence). Losses at the gene ends were 0 bases for V and 0 bases for J; bases not matched to a gene: 3. The CDR3 runs to 17 residues. Written as DNA, the CDR3 is TGTGCCAGCAGCTTAGCACCGGGAGGGCCGAACACCGGGGAGCTGTTTTTT. Protein sequence: CASSLAPGGPNTGELFF.

The V call is TRBV5-1, the J call TRBJ1-5; D is ambiguous. The CDR3 covers 13 residues. CDR1 is SGHRS and CDR2 is YFSETQ in the germline V gene. Trimming removed 0 bases from V and 3 bases from J, with 4 bases in between. The CDR3 nucleotides are TGCGCCAGCAGCTTGGAAGTCAATCAGCCCCAGCATTTT. This codes for CASSLEVNQPQHF.

The V gene is TRBV25-1, the J gene TRBJ2-7; TRBD2 matches at 7 bases. The germline V gene has CDR1 MGHDK and CDR2 SYGVNS. After removal of 6 bases from V and 0 bases from J, the junction contained 5 bases not matched to a gene. This CDR3 has 14 residues. Written as DNA, the CDR3 is TGTGCCAGCAGCTTGGGCGGGAGCTCCTACGAGCAGTACTTC. Its protein product is CASSLGGSSYEQYF.

This chain uses TRBV29-1 with TRBJ2-7, with a tentative D call TRBD2 (5 bases). This CDR3 comprises 15 residues. CDR1 SQVTM and CDR2 ANQGSEA come from the germline V gene. V lost 4 bases and J 1 base, leaving 17 bases between the germline ends. In nucleotides, the CDR3 is TGCAGCGTTGTTGGGCTCCTCGGGGTATCCTACGAGCAGTACTTC. Its translation: CSVVGLLGVSYEQYF.

This rearrangement joins TRBV19 to TRBJ2-1; 9 bases agree with TRBD2. After removal of 5 bases from V and 14 bases from J, the junction contained 13 bases not matched to a gene. CDR3 length: 14 amino acids. Germline lookup yields CDR1 LNHDA and CDR2 SQIVND (reference sequence). The CDR3 is CASSATMGIAGEFF. CDR3 in DNA: TGTGCCAGTAGTGCGACCATGGGGATAGCGGGGGAGTTCTTC.

This clone was seen only once. This chain joins TRBV10-2 and TRBJ1-5; tentatively, D is TRBD1 (5 bases). Trimming took off 5 bases at V and 5 bases at J, with 13 bases between the two ends. Germline V CDR1 and CDR2: WSHSY, SAAADI. The CDR3 is 14 amino acids. DNA of the CDR3: TGCGCCAGCAGTTTTGGACACCTCGATCAGCCCCAGCATTTT. Residues: CASSFGHLDQPQHF.

DNA of the CDR3: TGTGCCAGCAGCAAAGACGAACCCGGGACAGGATTATCCGGTCAGCCCCAGCATTTT. This codes for CASSKDEPGTGLSGQPQHF. V and J are TRBV21-1 and TRBJ1-5; TRBD1, the table's D call, was not compared with the DNA. TRBV21-1 is assigned pseudogene status. This CDR3 comprises 19 residues.